This TCR beta chain was identified during a study of T cells in Graves' hyperthyroidism and ophthalmopathy. There were TCR beta CDR3 regions amplified from RNA transcripts. An initial round of RT-PCR targeting the TCR CDR3 relied on the HTBI primer set. TCRdb itself ran the multiplex PCR reads through MiXCR, one entry per CDR3 protein. This sample yields approximately 590,000 distinct CDR3 sequences, of which roughly 46% are seen a single time; just over 8% belongs to the top ten. The J segment lost 4 bases and the V segment lost 5 bases, leaving 8 bases of the junction unmatched. The CDR3 has 16 amino acids. The germline V gene has CDR1 MNHNS and CDR2 SASEGT.

The sequencing sample was made of peripheral blood or thyroid tissue (not recorded which). The rearrangement uses TRBV6-1 and TRBJ1-3; TRBD1 matches at 10 bases. The receptor comes from a woman aged 18 to 35 with Graves' hyperthyroidism. CDR3 loop: CASSLTGTGVGNTIYF. CDR3 DNA sequence: TGTGCCAGCAGTCTAACCGGGACAGGGGTGGGAAACACCATATATTTT.